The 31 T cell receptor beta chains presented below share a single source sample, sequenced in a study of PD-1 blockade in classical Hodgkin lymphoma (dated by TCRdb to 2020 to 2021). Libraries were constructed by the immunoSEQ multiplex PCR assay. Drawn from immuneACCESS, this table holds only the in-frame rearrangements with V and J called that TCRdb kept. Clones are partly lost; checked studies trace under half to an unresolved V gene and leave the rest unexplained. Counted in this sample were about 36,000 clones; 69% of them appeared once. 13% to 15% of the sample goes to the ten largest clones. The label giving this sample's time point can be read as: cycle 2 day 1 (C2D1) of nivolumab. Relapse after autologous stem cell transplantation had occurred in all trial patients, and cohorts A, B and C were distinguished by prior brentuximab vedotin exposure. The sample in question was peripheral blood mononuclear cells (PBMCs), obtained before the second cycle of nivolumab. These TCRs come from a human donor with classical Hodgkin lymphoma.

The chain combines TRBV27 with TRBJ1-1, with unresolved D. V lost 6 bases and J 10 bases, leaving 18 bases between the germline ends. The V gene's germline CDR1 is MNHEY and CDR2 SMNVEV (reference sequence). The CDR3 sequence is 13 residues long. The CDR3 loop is CASSTHVSSAAFF. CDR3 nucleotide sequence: TGTGCCAGCAGCACCCACGTAAGTAGTGCAGCTTTCTTT.

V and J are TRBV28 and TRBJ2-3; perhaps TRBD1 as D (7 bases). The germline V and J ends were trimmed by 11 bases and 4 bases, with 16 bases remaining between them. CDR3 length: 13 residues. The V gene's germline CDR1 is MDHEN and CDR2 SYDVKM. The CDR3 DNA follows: TGTGCCTTAGGGCAGGGGGGTTCAGATACGCAGTATTTT. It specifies CALGQGGSDTQYF.

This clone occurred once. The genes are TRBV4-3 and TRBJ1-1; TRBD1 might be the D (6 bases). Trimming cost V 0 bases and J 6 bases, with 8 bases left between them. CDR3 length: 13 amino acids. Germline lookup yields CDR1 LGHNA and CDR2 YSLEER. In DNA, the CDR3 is TGCGCCAGCAGCCAAGACAGGGGCGCTGAAGCTTTCTTT. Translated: CASSQDRGAEAFF.

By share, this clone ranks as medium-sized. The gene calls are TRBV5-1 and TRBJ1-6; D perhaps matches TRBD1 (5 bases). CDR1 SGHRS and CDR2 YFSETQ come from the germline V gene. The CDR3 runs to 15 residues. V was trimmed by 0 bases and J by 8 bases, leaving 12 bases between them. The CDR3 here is CASSLAGTAYSPLHF. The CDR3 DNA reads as TGCGCCAGCAGCTTGGCGGGGACGGCCTATTCACCCCTCCACTTT.

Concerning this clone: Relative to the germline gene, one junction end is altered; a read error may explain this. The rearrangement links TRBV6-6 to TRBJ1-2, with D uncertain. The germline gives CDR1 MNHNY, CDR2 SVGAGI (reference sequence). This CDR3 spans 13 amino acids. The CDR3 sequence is CASGYEANYGYTF. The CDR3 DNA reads TGTGCCAGCGGTTACGAAGCAAACTATGGCTACACCTTC.

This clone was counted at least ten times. In DNA form, the CDR3 reads TGCAGCGGAGCCGGGACAGGGTATGGCTACACCTTC. Translating it yields CSGAGTGYGYTF. The V and J genes are TRBV29-1 and TRBJ1-2, with 9 bases aligning to TRBD1. The CDR3 totals 12 residues. In germline, CDR1 is SQVTM, CDR2 ANQGSEA. V lost 7 bases to trimming and J lost 5 bases; unmatched junction nucleotides: 5.

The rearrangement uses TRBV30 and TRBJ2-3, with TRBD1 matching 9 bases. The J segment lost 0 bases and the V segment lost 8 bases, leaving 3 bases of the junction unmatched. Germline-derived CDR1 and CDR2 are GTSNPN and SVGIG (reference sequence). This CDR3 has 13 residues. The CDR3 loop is CAGDRGSTDTQYF. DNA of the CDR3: TGTGCCGGAGACAGGGGGAGCACAGATACGCAGTATTTT.

Here the CDR3 DNA reads TGTGCCAGCAGTGCGGCGGGAGATAGGGTTTACTATGGCTACACCTTC. It yields the protein CASSAAGDRVYYGYTF. V is TRBV6-1 and J is TRBJ1-2, with D unclear. The CDR3 runs to 16 residues. Germline V gene lookup returns CDR1 MNHNS and CDR2 SASEGT. Trimming left V 4 bases short and J 3 bases short, with 18 bases between.

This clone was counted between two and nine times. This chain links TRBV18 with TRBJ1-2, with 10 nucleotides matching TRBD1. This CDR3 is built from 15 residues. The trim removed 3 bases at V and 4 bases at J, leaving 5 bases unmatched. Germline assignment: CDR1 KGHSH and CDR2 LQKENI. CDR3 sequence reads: CASSPGTGVGYGYTF. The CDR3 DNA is TGTGCCAGCTCACCCGGGACAGGGGTTGGCTATGGCTACACCTTC.

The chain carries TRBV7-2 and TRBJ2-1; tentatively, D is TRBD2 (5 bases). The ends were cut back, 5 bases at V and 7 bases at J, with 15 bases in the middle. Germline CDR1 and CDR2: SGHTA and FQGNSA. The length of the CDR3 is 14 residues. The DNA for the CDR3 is TGTGCCAGCAGCGCACTAGTCCGTGGGAATGAGCAGTTCTTC. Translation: CASSALVRGNEQFF.

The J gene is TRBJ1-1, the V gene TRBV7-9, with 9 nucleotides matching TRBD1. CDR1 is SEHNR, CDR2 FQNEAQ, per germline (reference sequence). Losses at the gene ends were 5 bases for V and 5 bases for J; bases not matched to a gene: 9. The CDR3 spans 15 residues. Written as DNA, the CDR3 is TGTGCCAGCAGCCCCCACGGGACAGGGAGGACTGAAGCTTTCTTT. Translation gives CASSPHGTGRTEAFF.

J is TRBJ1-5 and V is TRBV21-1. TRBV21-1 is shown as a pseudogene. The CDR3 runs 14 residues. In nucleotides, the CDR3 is TGTGCCAGCAGCAAGTACGGGGAGAGTCAGCCCCAGCATTTT. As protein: CASSKYGESQPQHF.

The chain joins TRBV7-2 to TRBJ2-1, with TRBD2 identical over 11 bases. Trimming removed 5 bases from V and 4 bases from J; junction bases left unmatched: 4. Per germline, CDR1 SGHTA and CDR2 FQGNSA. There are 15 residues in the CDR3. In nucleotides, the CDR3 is TGTGCCAGCAGCCGGACTAGCGGGTCATACAATGAGCAGTTCTTC. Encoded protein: CASSRTSGSYNEQFF.

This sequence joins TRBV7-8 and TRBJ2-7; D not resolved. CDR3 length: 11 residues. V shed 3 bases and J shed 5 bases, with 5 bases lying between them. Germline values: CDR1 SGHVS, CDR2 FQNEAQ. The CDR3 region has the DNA TGTGCCAGCAGCTTTGGCCACGAGCAGTACTTC. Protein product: CASSFGHEQYF.

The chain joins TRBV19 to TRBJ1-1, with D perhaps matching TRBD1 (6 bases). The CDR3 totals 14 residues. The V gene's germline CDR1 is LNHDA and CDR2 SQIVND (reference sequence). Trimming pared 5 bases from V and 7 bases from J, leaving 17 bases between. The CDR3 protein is CASSPRQDSLEAFF. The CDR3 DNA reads TGTGCCAGTAGTCCTAGACAGGACTCGCTTGAAGCTTTCTTT. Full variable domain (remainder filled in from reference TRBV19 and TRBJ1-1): DGGITQSPKYLFRKEGQNVTLSCEQNLNHDAMYWYRQDPGQGLRLIYYSQIVNDFQKGDIAEGYSVSREKKESFPLTVTSAQKNPTAFYLCASSPRQDSLEAFFGQGTRLTVV.

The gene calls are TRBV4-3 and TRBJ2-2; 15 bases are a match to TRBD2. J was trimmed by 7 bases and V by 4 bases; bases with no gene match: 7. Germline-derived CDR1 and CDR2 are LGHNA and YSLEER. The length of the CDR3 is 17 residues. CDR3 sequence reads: CASSRGLAGGAVGELFF. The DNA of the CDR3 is TGCGCCAGCAGCCGAGGACTAGCGGGAGGGGCGGTCGGGGAGCTGTTTTTT.

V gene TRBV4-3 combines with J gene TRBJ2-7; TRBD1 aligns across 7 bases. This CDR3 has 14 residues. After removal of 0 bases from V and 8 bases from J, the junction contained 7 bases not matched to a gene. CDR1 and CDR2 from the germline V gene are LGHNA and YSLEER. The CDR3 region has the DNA TGCGCCAGCAGCCAAGAATGGGACAGTTTCAAGCAGTACTTC. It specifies CASSQEWDSFKQYF.

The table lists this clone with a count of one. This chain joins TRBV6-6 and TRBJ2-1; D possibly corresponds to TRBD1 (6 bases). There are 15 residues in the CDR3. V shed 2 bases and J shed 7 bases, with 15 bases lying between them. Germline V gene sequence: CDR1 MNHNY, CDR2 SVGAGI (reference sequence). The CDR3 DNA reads TGTGCCAGCAGTTACCGAGGGGGTCAGTGGAATGAGCAGTTCTTC. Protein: CASSYRGGQWNEQFF.

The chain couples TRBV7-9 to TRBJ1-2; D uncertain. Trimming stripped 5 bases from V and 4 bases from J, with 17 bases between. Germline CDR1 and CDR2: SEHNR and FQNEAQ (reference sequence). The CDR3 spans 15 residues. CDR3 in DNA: TGTGCCAGCAGCCATAGAAACACCGATGTCTATGGCTACACCTTC. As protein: CASSHRNTDVYGYTF.

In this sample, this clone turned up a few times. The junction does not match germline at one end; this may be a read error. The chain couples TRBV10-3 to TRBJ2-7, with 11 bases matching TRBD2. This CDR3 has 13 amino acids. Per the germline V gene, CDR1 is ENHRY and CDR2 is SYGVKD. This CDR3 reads CAIGSTSGSKDRF. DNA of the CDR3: TGTGCCATCGGATCTACTAGCGGGAGTAAAGACAGGTTC.

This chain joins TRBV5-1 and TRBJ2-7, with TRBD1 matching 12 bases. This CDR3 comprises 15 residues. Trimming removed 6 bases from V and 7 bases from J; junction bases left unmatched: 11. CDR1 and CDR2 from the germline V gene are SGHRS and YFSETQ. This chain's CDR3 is CASNPSGQGAGEQYF. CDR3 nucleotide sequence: TGCGCCAGCAACCCATCGGGACAGGGGGCGGGAGAGCAGTACTTC.

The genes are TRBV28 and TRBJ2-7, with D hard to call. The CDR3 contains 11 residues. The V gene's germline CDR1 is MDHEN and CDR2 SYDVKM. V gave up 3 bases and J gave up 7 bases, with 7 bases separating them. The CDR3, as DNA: TGTGCCAGCAGTTTTAGTGTGGAGCAGTACTTC. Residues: CASSFSVEQYF. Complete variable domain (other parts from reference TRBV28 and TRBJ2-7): DVKVTQSSRYLVKRTGEKVFLECVQDMDHENMFWYRQDPGLGLRLIYFSYDVKMKEKGDIPEGYSVSREKKERFSLILESASTNQTSMYLCASSFSVEQYFGPGTRLTVT.

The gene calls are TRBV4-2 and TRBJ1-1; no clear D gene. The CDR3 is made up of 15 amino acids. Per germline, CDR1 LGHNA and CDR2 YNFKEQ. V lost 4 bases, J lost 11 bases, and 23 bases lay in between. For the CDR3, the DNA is TGTGCCAGCAGCCTTAACCGGCCTAGAAACACTGCGGCTTTCTTT. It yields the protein CASSLNRPRNTAAFF.

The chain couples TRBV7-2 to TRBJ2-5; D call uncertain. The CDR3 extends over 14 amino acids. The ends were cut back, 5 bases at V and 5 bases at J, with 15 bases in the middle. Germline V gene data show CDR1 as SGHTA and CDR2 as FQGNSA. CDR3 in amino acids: CASSPIGVRETQYF. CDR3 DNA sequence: TGTGCCAGCAGCCCTATTGGGGTGCGGGAGACCCAGTACTTC. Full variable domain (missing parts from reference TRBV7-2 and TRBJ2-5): GAGVSQSPSNKVTEKGKDVELRCDPISGHTALYWYRQSLGQGLEFLIYFQGNSAPDKSGLPSDRFSAERTGGSVSTLTIQRTQQEDSAVYLCASSPIGVRETQYFGPGTRLLVL.

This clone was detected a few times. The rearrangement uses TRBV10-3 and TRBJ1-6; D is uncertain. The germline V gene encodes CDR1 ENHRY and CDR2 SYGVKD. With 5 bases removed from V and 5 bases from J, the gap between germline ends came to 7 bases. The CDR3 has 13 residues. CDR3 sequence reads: CAISSTNNSPLHF. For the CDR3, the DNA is TGTGCCATCAGTAGCACGAATAATTCACCCCTCCACTTT.

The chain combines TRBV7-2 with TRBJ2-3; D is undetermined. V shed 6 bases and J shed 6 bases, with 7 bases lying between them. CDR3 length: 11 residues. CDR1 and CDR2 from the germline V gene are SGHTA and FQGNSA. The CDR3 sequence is CASSSFDTQYF. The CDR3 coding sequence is TGTGCCAGCAGTTCCTTCGATACGCAGTATTTT.

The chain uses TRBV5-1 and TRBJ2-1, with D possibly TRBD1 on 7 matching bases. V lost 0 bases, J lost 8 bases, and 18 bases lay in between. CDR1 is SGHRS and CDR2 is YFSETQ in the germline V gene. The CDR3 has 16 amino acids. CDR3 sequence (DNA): TGCGCCAGCAGCTTGGAGGGCAGGGGGAGGAACGATGAGCAGTTCTTC. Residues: CASSLEGRGRNDEQFF.

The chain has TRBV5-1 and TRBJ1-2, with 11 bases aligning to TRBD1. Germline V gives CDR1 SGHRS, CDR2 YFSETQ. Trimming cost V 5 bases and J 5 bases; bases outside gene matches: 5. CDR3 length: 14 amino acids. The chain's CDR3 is CASRTGTGGYGYTF. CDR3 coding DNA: TGCGCCAGCAGGACAGGGACAGGGGGATATGGCTACACCTTC. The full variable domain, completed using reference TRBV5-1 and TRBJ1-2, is KAGVTQTPRYLIKTRGQQVTLSCSPISGHRSVSWYQQTPGQGLQFLFEYFSETQRNKGNFPGRFSGRQFSNSRSEMNVSTLELGDSALYLCASRTGTGGYGYTFGSGTRLTVV.

The DNA of the CDR3 is TGTGCCAGCACACTACAGGCCCTCTATGGCTACACCTTC. Amino acids: CASTLQALYGYTF. This chain uses TRBV28 with TRBJ1-2; TRBD1 is a possible D gene (5 bases). In germline, CDR1 is MDHEN, CDR2 SYDVKM. This CDR3 is 13 amino acids long. V was shortened by 7 bases and J by 4 bases, with 13 bases between the two germline ends.

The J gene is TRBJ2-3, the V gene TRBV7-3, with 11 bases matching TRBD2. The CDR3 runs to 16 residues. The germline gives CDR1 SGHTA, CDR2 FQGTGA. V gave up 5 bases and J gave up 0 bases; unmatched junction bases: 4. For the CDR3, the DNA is TGTGCCAGCAGCACAGGGACTAGCGGAAGCACAGATACGCAGTATTTT. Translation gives CASSTGTSGSTDTQYF.

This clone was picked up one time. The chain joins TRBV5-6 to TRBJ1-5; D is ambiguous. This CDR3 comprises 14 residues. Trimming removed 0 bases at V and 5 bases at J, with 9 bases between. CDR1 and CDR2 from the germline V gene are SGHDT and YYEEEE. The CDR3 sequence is CASSLGTFDQPQHF. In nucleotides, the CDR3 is TGTGCCAGCAGCTTGGGGACCTTCGATCAGCCCCAGCATTTT.